This entry concerns a single T cell receptor beta chain. As yet, its antigen is unknown. This sample is drawn from a study of cytomegalovirus exposure and HLA in healthy donors. A multiplex PCR was run with 60 Vbeta primers and 13 Jbeta primers. Method: immunoSEQ multiplex PCR; TCRdb's copy keeps in-frame clones and lacks some. The data show some 120,000 clones, roughly 77% seen once. Deletions cut 0 bases from V and 5 bases from J, with 5 bases between. The CDR3 contains 13 residues. CDR1 and CDR2 from the germline V gene are SGHAT and FQNNGV. Findings and limits, study-wide: The study labeled about 160 TCR beta chains cytomegalovirus-associated. About 87% or about 30% of the time was how often most TCR beta V segments were productive, according to an earlier analysis.

The sample was PBMCs. The receptor was derived from a man in his late teens or twenties in good health and CMV-seronegative. This chain links TRBV11-2 with TRBJ1-5, with D uncertain. This CDR3 is CASSLETDQPQHF. The CDR3 region has the DNA TGTGCCAGCAGCTTAGAAACGGATCAGCCCCAGCATTTT.